This T cell receptor (beta chain) was captured by sequencing in a study of blood T cells in healthy people across ages (dated by TCRdb to about 2015). Turning to the overall study: In model experiments, roughly one uniquely barcoded TCR beta cDNA molecule per two T cells was captured by template switching. Using deep sequencing normalized with unique cDNA molecular identifiers, the study measured how TCR beta repertoire diversity changes with age. The donors were split into four age groups: young (average roughly 15 years), middle-aged (nearly 40), aged (roughly 65) and long-lived (approximately 80). Donors of different ages were randomly distributed across sequencing lanes to avoid experimental bias. The study analyzed two additional independent replicas of 1 million unique cDNA reads from the same blood draw for two donors, one aged 18 to 30 and one aged 80 or older.

The protocol used for the library was 5' RACE. This sample was sequenced with an Illumina HiSeq 2500. A second PCR of 7 to 11 cycles was run with a J-beta primer mix and a sample-barcoded 5' primer. A template-switch 5' adaptor carrying 12 random nucleotides introduced a unique molecular identifier onto each TCR beta cDNA molecule. At least 2.5 million CDR3-containing paired-end reads were obtained from each sample. The Mint cDNA synthesis kit, primed by a TRBC-specific oligonucleotide, was used to synthesize first-strand cDNA from all RNA. All cDNA was treated with uracil-DNA glycosylase and then went through a first 18-cycle PCR with the universal primers M1SS and BC2_uni_R. As for how the authors treated the data: For normalization, 1 million high-quality reads were randomly selected from each sample, with every read carrying a distinct molecular identifier. Reads sharing molecular identifiers were discarded rather than binned into consensus sequences. CDR3 identification, clonotype clustering and error correction used MiTCR with a Q25 quality threshold and the strictest error-elimination algorithm. A nonparametric unseen species model using Euler transformation provided a lower-bound estimate of total TCR beta diversity. Through fastp at Q25 and MiXCR, TCRdb rebuilt clones from the public reads, retaining in-frame beta chains. Rows with one shared CDR3 protein collapse into an entry with the most common genes and DNA. TCRdb's processing, not the study's, gives the V and J calls here. The table for this sample lists about 640,000 distinct CDR3 sequences; about 53% of them were counted only once. The ten largest clonotypes hold 30% to 40% of the sample.

Comment on this clonotype: Its binding antigen is unknown. No base qualities exist here, and no much larger clone lies one base off it.

Donors were 39 systemically healthy Caucasian individuals from Russia aged roughly 6 to 90 years. Each donor gave about 9.7 milliliters of peripheral blood, drawn into EDTA-treated Vacutainer tubes. Ficoll-Paque density-gradient centrifugation was used to isolate PBMCs, with at least 7 million per sample. Trizol reagent was used to extract total RNA from PBMCs, with at least 6 micrograms per sample. Naive CD45RAhigh/CD27high T cell percentages were measured by flow cytometry on a PBMC aliquot from every donor. General conclusions and limits of the study: Observed TCR beta diversity correlated strongly with the percentage of naive T cells measured by flow cytometry. Compared with the aged group, the long-lived group had more naive CD4+ T cells, fewer expanded clones and increased TCR diversity, a pattern suggesting age selection. Conclusive comparison of naive and antigen-experienced compartments was prevented by the profiling of bulk unsorted PBMCs. Because donor CMV infection status was unknown, age-related changes in expanded clonotypes were potentially confounded. Estimates of total diversity based on one million sequenced T cells were considered lower bounds and underestimates. Observed TCR beta diversity per million T cells fell roughly linearly with age, and a significant reduction was already apparent by age around 44.

Sequencing was carried out using blood. The TCR was taken from a man aged 55 to 69 in good health.

The CDR3 sequence is CASSPGQFFGETQYF. The sequence in DNA is TGTGCCAGCAGCCCCGGACAGTTTTTCGGGGAGACCCAGTACTTC. This receptor chain uses TRBV9 and TRBJ2-5, and the D gene may be TRBD1, 6 bases matching. CDR1 and CDR2 are drawn from the germline V gene: SGDLS, YYNGEE. Including cysteine and phenylalanine, the CDR3 has 15 amino acids. The CDR3 DNA has 45 bases and is translated from base 1. V sheds 4 bases and J sheds 5 bases, leaving 18 bases between their ends.